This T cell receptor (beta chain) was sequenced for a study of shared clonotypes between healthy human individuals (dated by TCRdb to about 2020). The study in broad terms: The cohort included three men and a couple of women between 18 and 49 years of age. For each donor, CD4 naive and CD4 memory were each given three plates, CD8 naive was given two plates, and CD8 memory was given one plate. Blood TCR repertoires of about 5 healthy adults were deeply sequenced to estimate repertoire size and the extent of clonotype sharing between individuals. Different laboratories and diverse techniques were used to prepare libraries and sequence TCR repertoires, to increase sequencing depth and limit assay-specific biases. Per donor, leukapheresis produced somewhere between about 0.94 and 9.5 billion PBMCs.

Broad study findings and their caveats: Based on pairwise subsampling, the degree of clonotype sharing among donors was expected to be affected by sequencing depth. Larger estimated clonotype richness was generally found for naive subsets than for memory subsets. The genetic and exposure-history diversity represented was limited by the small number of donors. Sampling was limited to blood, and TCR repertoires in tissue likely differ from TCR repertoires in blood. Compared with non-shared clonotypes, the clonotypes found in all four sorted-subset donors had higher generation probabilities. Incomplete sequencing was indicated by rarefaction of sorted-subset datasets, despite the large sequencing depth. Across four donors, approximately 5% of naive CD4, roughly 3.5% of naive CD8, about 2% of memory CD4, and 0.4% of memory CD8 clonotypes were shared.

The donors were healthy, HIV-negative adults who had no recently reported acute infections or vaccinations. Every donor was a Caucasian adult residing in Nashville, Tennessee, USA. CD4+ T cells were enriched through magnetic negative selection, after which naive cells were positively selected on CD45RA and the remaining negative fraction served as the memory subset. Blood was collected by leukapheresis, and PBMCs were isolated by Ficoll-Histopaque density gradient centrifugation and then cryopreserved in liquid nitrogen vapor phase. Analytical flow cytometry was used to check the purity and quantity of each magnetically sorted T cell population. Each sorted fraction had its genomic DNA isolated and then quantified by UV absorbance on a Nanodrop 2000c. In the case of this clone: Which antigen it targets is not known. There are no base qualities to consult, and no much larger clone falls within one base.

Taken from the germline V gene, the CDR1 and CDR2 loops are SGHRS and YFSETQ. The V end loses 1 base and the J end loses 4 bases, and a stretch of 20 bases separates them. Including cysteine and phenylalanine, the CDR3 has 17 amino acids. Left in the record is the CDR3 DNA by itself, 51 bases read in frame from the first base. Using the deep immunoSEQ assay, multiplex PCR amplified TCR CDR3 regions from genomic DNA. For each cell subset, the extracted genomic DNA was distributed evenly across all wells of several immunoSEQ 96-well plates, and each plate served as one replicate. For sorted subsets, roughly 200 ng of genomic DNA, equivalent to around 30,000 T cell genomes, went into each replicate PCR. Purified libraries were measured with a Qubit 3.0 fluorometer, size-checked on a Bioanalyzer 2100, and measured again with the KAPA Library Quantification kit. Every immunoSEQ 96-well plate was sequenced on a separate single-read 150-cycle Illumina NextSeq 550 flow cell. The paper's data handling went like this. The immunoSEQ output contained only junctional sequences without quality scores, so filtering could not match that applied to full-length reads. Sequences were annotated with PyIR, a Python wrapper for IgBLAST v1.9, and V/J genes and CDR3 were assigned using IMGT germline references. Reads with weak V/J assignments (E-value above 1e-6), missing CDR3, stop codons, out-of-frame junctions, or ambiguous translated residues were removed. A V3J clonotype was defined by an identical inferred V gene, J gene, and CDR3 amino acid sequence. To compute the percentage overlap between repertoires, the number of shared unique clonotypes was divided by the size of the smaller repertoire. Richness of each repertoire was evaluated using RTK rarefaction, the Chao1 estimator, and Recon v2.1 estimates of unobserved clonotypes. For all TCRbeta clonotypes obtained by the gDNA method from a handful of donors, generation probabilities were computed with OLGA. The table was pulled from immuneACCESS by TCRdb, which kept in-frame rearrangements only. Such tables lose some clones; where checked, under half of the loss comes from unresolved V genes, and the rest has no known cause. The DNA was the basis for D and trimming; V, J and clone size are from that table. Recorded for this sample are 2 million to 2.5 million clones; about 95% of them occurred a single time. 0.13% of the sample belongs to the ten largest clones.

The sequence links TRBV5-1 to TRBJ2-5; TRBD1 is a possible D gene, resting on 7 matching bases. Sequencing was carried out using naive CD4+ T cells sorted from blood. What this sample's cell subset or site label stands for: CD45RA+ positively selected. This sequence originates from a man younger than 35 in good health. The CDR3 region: CASSLPTSAGGGETQYF. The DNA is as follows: TGCGCCAGCAGCTTGCCGACTTCCGCAGGGGGAGGAGAGACCCAGTACTTC.